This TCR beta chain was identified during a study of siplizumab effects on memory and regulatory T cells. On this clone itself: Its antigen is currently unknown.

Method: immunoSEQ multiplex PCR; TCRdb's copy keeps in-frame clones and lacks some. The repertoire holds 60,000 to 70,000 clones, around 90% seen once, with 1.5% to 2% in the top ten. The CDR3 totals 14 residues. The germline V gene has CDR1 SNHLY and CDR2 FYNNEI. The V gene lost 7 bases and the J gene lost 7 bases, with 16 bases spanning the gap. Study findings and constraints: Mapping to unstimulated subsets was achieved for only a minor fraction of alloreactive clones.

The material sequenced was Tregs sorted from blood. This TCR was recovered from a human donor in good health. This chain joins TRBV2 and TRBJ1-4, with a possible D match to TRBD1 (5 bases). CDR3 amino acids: CASNFGGIGEKLFF. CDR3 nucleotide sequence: TGTGCCAGCAATTTTGGGGGAATCGGTGAAAAACTGTTTTTT.